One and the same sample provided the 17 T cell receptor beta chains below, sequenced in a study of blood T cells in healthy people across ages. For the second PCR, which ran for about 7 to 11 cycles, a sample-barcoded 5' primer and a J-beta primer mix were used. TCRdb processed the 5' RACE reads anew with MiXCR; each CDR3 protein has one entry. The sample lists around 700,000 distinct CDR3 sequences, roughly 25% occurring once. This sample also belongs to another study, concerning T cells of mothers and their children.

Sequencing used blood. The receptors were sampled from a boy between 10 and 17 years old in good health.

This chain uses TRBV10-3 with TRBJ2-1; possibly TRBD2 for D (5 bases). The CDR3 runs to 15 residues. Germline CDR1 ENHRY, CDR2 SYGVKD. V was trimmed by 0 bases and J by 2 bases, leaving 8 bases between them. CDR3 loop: CAISESGSTYNEQFF. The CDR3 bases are TGTGCCATCAGTGAGTCGGGGAGTACCTACAATGAGCAGTTCTTC.

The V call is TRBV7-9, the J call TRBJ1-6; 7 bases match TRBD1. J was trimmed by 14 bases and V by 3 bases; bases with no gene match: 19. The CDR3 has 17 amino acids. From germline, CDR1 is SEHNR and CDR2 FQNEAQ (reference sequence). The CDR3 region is CASSFQGIGAGGEALHF. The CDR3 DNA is TGTGCCAGCAGCTTTCAAGGTATCGGCGCAGGGGGAGAGGCCCTCCACTTT.

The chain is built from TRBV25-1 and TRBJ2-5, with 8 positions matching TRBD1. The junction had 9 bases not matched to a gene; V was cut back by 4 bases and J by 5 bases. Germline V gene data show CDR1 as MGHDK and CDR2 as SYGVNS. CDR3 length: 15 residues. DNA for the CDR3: TGTGCCAGCAGTGTTTCAGGGGGCTCGGGGGAGACCCAGTACTTC. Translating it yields CASSVSGGSGETQYF.

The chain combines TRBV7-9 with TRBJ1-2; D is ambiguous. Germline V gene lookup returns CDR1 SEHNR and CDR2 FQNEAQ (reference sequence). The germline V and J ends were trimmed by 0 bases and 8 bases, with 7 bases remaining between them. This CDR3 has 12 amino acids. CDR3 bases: TGTGCCAGCAGCTTAGCTCCATTCGGCTACACCTTC. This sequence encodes CASSLAPFGYTF.

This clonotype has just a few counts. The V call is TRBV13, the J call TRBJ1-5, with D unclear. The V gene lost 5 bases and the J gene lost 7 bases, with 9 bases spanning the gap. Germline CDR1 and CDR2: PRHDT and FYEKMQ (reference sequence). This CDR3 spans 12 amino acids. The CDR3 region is CASSPRGQPQHF. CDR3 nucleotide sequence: TGTGCCAGCAGCCCCCGCGGACAGCCCCAGCATTTT.

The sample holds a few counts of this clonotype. CDR3 DNA sequence: TGCAGCGTTGAAGACCCTAGCGGGGGGATGGATACGCAGTATTTT. It codes for CSVEDPSGGMDTQYF. This chain links TRBV29-1 with TRBJ2-3, with 11 nucleotides matching TRBD2. The CDR3 runs 15 residues. Germline V gene data show CDR1 as SQVTM and CDR2 as ANQGSEA. V lost 0 bases to trimming and J lost 6 bases; unmatched junction nucleotides: 5.

The CDR3 spells CASSLAVGGNTEAFF. CDR3 nucleotides: TGTGCCAGCAGCTTAGCCGTGGGGGGGAACACTGAAGCTTTCTTT. The chain combines TRBV7-6 with TRBJ1-1; tentatively, D is TRBD1 (5 bases). V gave up 0 bases and J gave up 1 base, with 9 bases separating them. In germline, CDR1 is SGHVS, CDR2 FNYEAQ. The CDR3 spans 15 residues.

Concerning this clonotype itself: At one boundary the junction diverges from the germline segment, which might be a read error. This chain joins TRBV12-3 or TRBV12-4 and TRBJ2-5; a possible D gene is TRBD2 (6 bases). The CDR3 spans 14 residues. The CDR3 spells CASSFPSGPVKGFF. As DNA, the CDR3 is TGTGCCAGCAGTTTCCCCAGCGGGCCCGTGAAAGGGTTCTTC.

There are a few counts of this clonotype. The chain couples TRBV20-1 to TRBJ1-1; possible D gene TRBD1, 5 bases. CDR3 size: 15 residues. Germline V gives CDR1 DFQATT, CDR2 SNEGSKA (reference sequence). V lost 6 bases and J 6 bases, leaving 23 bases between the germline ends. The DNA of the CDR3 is TGCAGTGCCTGGGGCGTTTCTGGGGCCAACTCTGAAGCTTTCTTT. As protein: CSAWGVSGANSEAFF.

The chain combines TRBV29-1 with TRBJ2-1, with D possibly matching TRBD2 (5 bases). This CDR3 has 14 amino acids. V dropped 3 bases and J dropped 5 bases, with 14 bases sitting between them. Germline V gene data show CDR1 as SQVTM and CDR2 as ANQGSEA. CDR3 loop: CSVEKEGAHNEQFF. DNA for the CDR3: TGCAGCGTTGAGAAAGAGGGAGCCCACAATGAGCAGTTCTTC.

DNA for the CDR3: TGCAGTGCTAGAGACAGGGACAGTGGAGTGTACACCTTC. Protein: CSARDRDSGVYTF. The chain employs TRBV20-1 and TRBJ1-2, with 7 positions matching TRBD1. Germline V CDR1 and CDR2: DFQATT, SNEGSKA (reference sequence). This CDR3 has 13 residues. V dropped 0 bases and J dropped 11; count of bases not matched to a gene: 9.

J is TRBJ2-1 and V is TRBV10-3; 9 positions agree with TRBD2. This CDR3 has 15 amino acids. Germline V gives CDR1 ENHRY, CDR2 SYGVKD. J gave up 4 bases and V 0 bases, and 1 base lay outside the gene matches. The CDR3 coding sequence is TGTGCCATCAGTGAGTCTCTAGCGGGGTACAATGAGCAGTTCTTC. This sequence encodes CAISESLAGYNEQFF.

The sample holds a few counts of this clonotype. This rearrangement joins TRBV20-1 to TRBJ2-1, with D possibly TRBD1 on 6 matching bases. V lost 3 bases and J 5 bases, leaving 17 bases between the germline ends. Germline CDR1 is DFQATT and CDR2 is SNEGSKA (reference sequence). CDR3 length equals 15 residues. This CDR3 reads CSASVTGRWDNEQFF. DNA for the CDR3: TGCAGTGCTAGTGTGACAGGCCGGTGGGACAATGAGCAGTTCTTC.

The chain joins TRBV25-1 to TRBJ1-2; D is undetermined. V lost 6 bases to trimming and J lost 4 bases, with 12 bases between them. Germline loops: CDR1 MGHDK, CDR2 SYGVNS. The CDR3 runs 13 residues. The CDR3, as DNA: TGTGCCAGCAGCGCCGGTTCGACCTATGGCTACACCTTC. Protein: CASSAGSTYGYTF.

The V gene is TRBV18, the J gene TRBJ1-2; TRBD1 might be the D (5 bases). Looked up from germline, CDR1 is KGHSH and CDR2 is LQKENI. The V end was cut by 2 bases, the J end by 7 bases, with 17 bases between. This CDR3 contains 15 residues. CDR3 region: CASSPKTVHPGGYTF. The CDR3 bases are TGTGCCAGCTCACCAAAGACAGTACATCCTGGTGGCTACACCTTC.

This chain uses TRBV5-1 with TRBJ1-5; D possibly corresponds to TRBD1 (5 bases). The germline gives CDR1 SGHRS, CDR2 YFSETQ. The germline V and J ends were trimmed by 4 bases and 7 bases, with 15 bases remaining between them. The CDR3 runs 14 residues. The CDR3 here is CASSRDGSGQPQHF. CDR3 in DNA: TGCGCCAGCAGCAGGGACGGGTCAGGGCAGCCCCAGCATTTT.

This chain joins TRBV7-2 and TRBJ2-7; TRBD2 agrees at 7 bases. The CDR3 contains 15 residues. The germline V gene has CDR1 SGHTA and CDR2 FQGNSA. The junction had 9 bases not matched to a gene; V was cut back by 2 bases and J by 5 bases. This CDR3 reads CASSLSGREENEQYF. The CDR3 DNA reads TGTGCCAGCAGCTTATCAGGTCGGGAGGAAAACGAGCAGTACTTC. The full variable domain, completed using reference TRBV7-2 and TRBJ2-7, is GAGVSQSPSNKVTEKGKDVELRCDPISGHTALYWYRQSLGQGLEFLIYFQGNSAPDKSGLPSDRFSAERTGGSVSTLTIQRTQQEDSAVYLCASSLSGREENEQYFGPGTRLTVT.